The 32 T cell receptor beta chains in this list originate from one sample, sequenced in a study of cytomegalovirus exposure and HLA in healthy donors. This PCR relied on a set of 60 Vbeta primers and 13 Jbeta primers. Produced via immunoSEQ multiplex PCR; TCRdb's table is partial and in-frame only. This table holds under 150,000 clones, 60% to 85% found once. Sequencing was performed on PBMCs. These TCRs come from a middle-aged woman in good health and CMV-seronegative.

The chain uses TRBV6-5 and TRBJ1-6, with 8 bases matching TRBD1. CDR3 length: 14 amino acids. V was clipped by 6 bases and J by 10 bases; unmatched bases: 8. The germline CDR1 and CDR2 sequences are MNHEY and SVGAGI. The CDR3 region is CASSPGQGESPLHF. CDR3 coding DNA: TGTGCCAGCAGCCCCGGACAGGGAGAGTCACCCCTCCACTTT.

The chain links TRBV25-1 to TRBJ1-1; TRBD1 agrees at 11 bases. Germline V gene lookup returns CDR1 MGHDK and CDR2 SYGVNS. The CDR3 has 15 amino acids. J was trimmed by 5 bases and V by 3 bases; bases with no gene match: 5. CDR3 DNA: TGTGCCAGCAGTGAGGACAGGGGGCTGAGTACTGAAGCTTTCTTT. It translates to CASSEDRGLSTEAFF.

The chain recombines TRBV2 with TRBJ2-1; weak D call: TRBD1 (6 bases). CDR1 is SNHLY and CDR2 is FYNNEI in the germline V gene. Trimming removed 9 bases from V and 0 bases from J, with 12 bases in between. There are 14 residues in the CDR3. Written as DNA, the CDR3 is TGTGCCAGTACAGGGTCAAGCTCCTACAATGAGCAGTTCTTC. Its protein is CASTGSSSYNEQFF.

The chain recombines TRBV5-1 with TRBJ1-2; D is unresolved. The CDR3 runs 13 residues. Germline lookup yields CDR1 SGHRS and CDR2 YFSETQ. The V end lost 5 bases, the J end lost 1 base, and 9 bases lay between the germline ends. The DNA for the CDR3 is TGCGCCAGCAGTGAACACCTTAACTATGGCTACACCTTC. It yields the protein CASSEHLNYGYTF.

CDR3 sequence (DNA): TGTGCCATCGTTGGTGGGCAGGGGAACACTGAAGCTTTCTTT. It yields the protein CAIVGGQGNTEAFF. V and J are TRBV10-3 and TRBJ1-1, with a tentative D call TRBD1 (5 bases). The CDR3 sequence is 14 residues long. V gave up 8 bases and J gave up 1 base, with 14 bases separating them. Germline V CDR1 and CDR2: ENHRY, SYGVKD.

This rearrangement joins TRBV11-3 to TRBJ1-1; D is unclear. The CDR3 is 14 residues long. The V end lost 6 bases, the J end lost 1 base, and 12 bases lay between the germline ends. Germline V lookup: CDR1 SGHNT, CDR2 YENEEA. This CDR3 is CASSPFGENTEAFF. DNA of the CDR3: TGTGCCAGCAGTCCATTCGGGGAGAACACTGAAGCTTTCTTT.

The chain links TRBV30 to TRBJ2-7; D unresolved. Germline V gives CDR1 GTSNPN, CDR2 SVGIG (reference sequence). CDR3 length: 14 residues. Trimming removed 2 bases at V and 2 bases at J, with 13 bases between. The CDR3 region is CAWSKRVLAYEQYF. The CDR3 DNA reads TGTGCCTGGAGTAAACGGGTACTGGCCTACGAGCAGTACTTC. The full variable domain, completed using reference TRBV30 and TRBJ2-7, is SQTIHQWPATLVQPVGSPLSLECTVEGTSNPNLYWYRQAAGRGLQLLFYSVGIGQISSEVPQNLSASRPQDRQFILSSKKLLLSDSGFYLCAWSKRVLAYEQYFGPGTRLTVT.

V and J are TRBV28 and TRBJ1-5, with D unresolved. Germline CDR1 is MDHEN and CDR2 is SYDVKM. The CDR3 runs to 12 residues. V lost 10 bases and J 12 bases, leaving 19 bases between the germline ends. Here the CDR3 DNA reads TGTGCCACCGTCCGAGGCCAGCAACGCCAGCATTTT. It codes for CATVRGQQRQHF.

The CDR3 coding sequence is TGTGCCAGCAGCCCCGGCAGGGATCAAGAGACCCAGTACTTC. This translates into CASSPGRDQETQYF. This chain links TRBV2 with TRBJ2-5, with D perhaps matching TRBD1 (5 bases). This CDR3 region has 14 residues. V lost 6 bases and J 2 bases, leaving 13 bases between the germline ends. CDR1 SNHLY and CDR2 FYNNEI come from the germline V gene.

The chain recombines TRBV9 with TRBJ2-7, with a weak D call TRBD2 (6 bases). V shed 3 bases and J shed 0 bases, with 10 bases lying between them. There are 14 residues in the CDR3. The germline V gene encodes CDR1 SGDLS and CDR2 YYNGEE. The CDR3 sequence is CASSGRDDSYEQYF. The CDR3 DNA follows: TGTGCCAGCAGCGGGAGGGACGACTCCTACGAGCAGTACTTC.

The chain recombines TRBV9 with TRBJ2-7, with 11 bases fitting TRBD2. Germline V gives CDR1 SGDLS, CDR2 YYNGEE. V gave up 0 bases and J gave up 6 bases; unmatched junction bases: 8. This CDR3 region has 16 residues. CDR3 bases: TGTGCCAGCAGCGTAGAACCACTAGCGGGAGCGGGCGAGCAGTACTTC. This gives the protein CASSVEPLAGAGEQYF.

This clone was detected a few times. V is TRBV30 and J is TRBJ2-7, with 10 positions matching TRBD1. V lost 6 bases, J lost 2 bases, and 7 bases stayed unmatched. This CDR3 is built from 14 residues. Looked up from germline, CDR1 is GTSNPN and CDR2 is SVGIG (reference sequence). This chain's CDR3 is CACTSGTGAYEQYF. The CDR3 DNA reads TGTGCCTGTACCTCCGGGACAGGGGCCTACGAGCAGTACTTC.

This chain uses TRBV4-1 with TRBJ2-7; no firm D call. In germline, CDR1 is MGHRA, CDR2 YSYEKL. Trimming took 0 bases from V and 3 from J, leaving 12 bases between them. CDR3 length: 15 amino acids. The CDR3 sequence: CASSQEYKYNYEQYF. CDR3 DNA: TGCGCCAGCAGCCAAGAATATAAATATAACTACGAGCAGTACTTC.

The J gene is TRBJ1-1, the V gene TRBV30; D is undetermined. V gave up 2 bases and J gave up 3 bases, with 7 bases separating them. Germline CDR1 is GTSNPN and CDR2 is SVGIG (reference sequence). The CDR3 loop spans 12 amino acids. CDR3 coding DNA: TGTGCCTGGAGTTGGTCGGACACTGAAGCTTTCTTT. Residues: CAWSWSDTEAFF.

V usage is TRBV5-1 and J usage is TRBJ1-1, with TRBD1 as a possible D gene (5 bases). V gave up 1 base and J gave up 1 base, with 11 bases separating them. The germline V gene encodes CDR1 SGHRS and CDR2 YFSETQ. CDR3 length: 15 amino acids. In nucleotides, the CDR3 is TGCGCCAGCAGCTTGTTTACAGGACCGAACACTGAAGCTTTCTTT. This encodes CASSLFTGPNTEAFF.

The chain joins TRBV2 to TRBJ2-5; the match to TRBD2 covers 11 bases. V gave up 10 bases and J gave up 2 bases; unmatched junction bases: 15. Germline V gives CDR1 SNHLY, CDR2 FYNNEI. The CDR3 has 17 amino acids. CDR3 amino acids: CANLGGTSGGYQETQYF. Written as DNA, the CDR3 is TGTGCCAACCTCGGAGGTACTAGCGGGGGCTATCAAGAGACCCAGTACTTC.

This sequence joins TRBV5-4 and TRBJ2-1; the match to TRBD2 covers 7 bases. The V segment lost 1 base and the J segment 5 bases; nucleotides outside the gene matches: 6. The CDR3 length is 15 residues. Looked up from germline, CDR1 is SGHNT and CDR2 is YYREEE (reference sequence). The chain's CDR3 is CASSLPPGRDNEQFF. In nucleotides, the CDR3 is TGTGCCAGCAGCTTGCCCCCGGGGAGGGACAATGAGCAGTTCTTC.

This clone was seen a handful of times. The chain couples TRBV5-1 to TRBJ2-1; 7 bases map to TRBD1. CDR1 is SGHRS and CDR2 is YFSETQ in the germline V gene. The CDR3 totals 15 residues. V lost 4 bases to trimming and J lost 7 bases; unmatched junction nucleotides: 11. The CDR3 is CASSNGWTGRNEQFF. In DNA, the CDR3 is TGCGCCAGCAGCAATGGGTGGACAGGAAGGAATGAGCAGTTCTTC.

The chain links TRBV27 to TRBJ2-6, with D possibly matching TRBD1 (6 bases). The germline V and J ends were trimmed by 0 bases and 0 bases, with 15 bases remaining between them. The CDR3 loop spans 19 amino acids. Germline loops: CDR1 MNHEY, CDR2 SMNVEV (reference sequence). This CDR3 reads CASSLSGSGVSSGANVLTF. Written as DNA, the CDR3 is TGTGCCAGCAGTTTATCGGGGTCAGGGGTTAGCTCTGGGGCCAACGTCCTGACTTTC. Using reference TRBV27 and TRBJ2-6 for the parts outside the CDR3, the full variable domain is EAQVTQNPRYLITVTGKKLTVTCSQNMNHEYMSWYRQDPGLGLRQIYYSMNVEVTDKGDVPEGYKVSRKEKRNFPLILESPSPNQTSLYFCASSLSGSGVSSGANVLTFGAGSRLTVL.

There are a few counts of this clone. This chain's CDR3 is CASSMSGTGANVLTF. CDR3 nucleotide sequence: TGTGCCAGTAGTATGTCGGGGACTGGGGCCAACGTCCTGACTTTC. The rearrangement links TRBV19 to TRBJ2-6, with D possibly being TRBD2 (5 bases). Germline-derived CDR1 and CDR2 are LNHDA and SQIVND (reference sequence). V shed 3 bases and J shed 2 bases, with 8 bases lying between them. CDR3 length: 15 amino acids.

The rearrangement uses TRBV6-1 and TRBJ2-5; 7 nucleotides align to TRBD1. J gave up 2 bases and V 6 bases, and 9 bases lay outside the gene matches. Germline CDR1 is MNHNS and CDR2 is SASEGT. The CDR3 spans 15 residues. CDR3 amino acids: CASRTRTGTQETQYF. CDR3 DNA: TGTGCCAGCAGAACGAGGACAGGTACACAAGAGACCCAGTACTTC.

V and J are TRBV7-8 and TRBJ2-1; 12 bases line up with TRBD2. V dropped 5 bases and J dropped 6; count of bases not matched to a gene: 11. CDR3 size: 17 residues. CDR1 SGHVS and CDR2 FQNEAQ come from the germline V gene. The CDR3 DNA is TGTGCCAGCAGCCAGAGAGGGACTAGCGGGTTGATCAATGAGCAGTTCTTC. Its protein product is CASSQRGTSGLINEQFF.

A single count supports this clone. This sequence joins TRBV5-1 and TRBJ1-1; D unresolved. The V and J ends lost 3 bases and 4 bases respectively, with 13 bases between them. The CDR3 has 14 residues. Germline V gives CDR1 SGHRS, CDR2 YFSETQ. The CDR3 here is CASSWQDSSTEAFF. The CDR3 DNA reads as TGCGCCAGCAGCTGGCAGGATTCGAGCACTGAAGCTTTCTTT.

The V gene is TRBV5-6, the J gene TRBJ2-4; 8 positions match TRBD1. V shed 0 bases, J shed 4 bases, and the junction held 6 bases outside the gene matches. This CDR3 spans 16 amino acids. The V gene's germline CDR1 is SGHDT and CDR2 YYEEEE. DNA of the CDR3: TGTGCCAGCAGCTTGGCTGCAGGGGGCGTGAAAAACATTCAGTACTTC. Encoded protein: CASSLAAGGVKNIQYF.

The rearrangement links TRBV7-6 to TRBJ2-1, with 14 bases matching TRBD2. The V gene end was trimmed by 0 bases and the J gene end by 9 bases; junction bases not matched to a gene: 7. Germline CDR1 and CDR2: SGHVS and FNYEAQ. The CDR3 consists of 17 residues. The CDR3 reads CASSLAGTSGRFSEQFF. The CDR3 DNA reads TGTGCCAGCAGCTTAGCCGGGACTAGCGGGAGATTTAGTGAGCAGTTCTTC.

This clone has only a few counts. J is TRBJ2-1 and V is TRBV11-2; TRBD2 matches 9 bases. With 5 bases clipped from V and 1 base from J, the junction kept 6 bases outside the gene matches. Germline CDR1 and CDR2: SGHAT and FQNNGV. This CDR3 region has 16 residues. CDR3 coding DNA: TGTGCCAGCAGCCGTAGCGGGAGTGGATCCTACAATGAGCAGTTCTTC. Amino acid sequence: CASSRSGSGSYNEQFF.

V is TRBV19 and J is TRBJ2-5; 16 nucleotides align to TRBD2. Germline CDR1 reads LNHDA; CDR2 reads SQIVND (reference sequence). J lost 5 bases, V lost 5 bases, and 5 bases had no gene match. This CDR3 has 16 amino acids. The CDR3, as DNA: TGTGCCAGTAGTGCGGGACTAGCGGGAGGGCCCGAGACCCAGTACTTC. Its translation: CASSAGLAGGPETQYF.

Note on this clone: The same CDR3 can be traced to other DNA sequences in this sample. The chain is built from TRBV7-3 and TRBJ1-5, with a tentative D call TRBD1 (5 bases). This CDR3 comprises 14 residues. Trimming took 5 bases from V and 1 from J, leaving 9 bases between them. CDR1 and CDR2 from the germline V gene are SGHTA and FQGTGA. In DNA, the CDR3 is TGTGCCAGCAGCCCCTCAGGGAGCAATCAGCCCCAGCATTTT. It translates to CASSPSGSNQPQHF.

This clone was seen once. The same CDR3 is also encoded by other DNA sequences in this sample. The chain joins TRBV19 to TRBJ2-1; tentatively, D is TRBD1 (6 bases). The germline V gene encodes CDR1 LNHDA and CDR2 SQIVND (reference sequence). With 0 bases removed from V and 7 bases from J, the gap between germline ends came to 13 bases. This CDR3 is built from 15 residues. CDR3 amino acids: CASSIETGSRNEQFF. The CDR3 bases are TGTGCCAGTAGTATAGAGACAGGCTCCCGTAATGAGCAGTTCTTC.

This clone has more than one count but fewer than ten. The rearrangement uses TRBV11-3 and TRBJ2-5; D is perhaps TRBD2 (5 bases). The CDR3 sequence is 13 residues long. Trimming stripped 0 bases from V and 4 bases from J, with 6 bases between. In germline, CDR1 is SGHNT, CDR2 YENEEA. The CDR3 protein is CASSLEGGETQYF. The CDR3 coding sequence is TGTGCCAGCAGCTTAGAAGGAGGAGAGACCCAGTACTTC.

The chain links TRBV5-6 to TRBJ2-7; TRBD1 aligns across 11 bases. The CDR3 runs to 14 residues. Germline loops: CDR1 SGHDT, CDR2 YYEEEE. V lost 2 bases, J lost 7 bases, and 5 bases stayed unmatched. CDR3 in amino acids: CASSFGQGAGEQYF. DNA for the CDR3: TGTGCCAGCAGCTTTGGACAGGGGGCAGGAGAGCAGTACTTC.

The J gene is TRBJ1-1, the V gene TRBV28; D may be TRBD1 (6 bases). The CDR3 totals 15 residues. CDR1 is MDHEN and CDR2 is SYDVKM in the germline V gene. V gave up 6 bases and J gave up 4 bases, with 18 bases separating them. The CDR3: CASSATDSIPTEAFF. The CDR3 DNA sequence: TGTGCCAGCAGCGCCACGGACAGTATTCCCACTGAAGCTTTCTTT.